The 19 T cell receptor beta chains listed next were all sequenced from one sample in a study of blood T cell repertoires in COVID-19. This table comes from immunoSEQ multiplex PCR, and its TCRdb copy is limited to in-frame clones, with some not included. The table records 60,000 to 85,000 clones, about 90% of them present only once. Source material: peripheral blood. The origin of the receptors is a man aged 50-60 years with active COVID-19.

The J gene is TRBJ2-5, the V gene TRBV12-3 or TRBV12-4, with D perhaps matching TRBD1 (6 bases). CDR3 size: 13 residues. V was clipped by 6 bases and J by 3 bases, with 11 bases between them. The CDR3 nucleotides are TGTGCCAGCAGCCTGGGACACGAAGAGACCCAGTACTTC. It translates to CASSLGHEETQYF.

The chain couples TRBV3-1 (or the pseudogene TRBV3-2) to TRBJ1-1; no clear D. The CDR3 is 14 residues long. Deletions cut 4 bases from V and 4 bases from J, with 13 bases between. The germline V gene encodes CDR1 LGHDT and CDR2 YNNKEL (reference sequence). The CDR3 is CASSPLNPVTEAFF. CDR3 DNA sequence: TGTGCCAGCAGCCCCCTTAACCCAGTCACTGAAGCTTTCTTT.

V is TRBV7-2 and J is TRBJ2-5; D not resolved. Germline CDR1 and CDR2: SGHTA and FQGNSA. V lost 5 bases to trimming and J lost 4 bases, with 11 bases between them. The CDR3 has 13 residues. The CDR3 reads CASSPWPGETQYF. The CDR3, as DNA: TGTGCCAGCAGCCCGTGGCCAGGAGAGACCCAGTACTTC.

The chain combines TRBV12-3 or TRBV12-4 with TRBJ2-3, with 9 bases that match TRBD2. Losses at the gene ends were 7 bases for V and 6 bases for J; bases not matched to a gene: 2. The CDR3 consists of 12 residues. The CDR3 is CASTSGIDTQYF. CDR3 DNA sequence: TGTGCCAGCACTAGCGGGATTGATACGCAGTATTTT.

This clone was found a few times. J is TRBJ2-7 and V is TRBV5-5; D is perhaps TRBD2 (6 bases). Looked up from germline, CDR1 is SGHKS and CDR2 is YYEKEE (reference sequence). Trimming left V 6 bases short and J 2 bases short, with 15 bases between. This CDR3 has 14 amino acids. This CDR3 is CASTLVRGPYEQYF. Written as DNA, the CDR3 is TGTGCCAGCACCTTAGTGCGGGGTCCCTACGAGCAGTACTTC.

This chain links TRBV19 with TRBJ2-7; 8 positions match TRBD1. The CDR3 loop spans 15 amino acids. CDR1 and CDR2 (germline): LNHDA, SQIVND (reference sequence). The V and J ends lost 3 bases and 5 bases, in that order; junction bases with no gene match: 9. The CDR3 bases are TGTGCCAGTAGTATTACTCTCGGACAGGGCCACGAGCAGTACTTC. The encoded protein is CASSITLGQGHEQYF.

The chain links TRBV3-1 (or the pseudogene TRBV3-2) to TRBJ1-2; no clear D gene. The CDR3 runs to 16 residues. Trimming took off 2 bases at V and 5 bases at J, with 18 bases between the two ends. Germline V gene sequence: CDR1 LGHDT, CDR2 YNNKEL (reference sequence). CDR3 DNA sequence: TGTGCCAGCAGCCAACTTGGTGGCAGCGAAACGTATGGCTACACCTTC. It specifies CASSQLGGSETYGYTF.

The chain recombines TRBV19 with TRBJ2-1; tentatively, D is TRBD2 (5 bases). V was cut by 4 bases and J by 7 bases, with 14 bases left in between. This CDR3 comprises 14 residues. In germline, CDR1 is LNHDA, CDR2 SQIVND (reference sequence). CDR3 nucleotides: TGTGCCAGTAGTACTTATTCGGGATGGAATGAGCAGTTCTTC. This codes for CASSTYSGWNEQFF.

The chain employs TRBV2 and TRBJ2-1; 7 nucleotides match TRBD1. The V and J ends lost 6 bases and 1 base, in that order; junction bases with no gene match: 6. The CDR3 contains 15 residues. CDR1 and CDR2 (germline): SNHLY, FYNNEI. The CDR3 nucleotides read TGTGCCAGCAGCCATGGACAGGTTTCCTACAATGAGCAGTTCTTC. Encoded protein: CASSHGQVSYNEQFF.

V gene TRBV20-1 combines with J gene TRBJ2-1; TRBD2 aligns across 15 bases. J was trimmed by 7 bases and V by 3 bases; bases with no gene match: 10. CDR3 size: 17 residues. Germline V gene data show CDR1 as DFQATT and CDR2 as SNEGSKA (reference sequence). DNA of the CDR3: TGCAGTGCTAGTTCTGGACTAGCGGGAGGGCCGTGGAATGAGCAGTTCTTC. This sequence encodes CSASSGLAGGPWNEQFF.

This sequence joins TRBV7-6 and TRBJ2-1, with D perhaps TRBD1 (7 bases). The CDR3 runs 15 residues. Germline V gives CDR1 SGHVS, CDR2 FNYEAQ. The V gene lost 1 base and the J gene lost 3 bases, with 10 bases spanning the gap. CDR3 coding DNA: TGTGCCAGCAGCTTAGGACAGGGAGGCTACAATGAGCAGTTCTTC. Translation gives CASSLGQGGYNEQFF. Variable domain in full (rest from reference TRBV7-6 and TRBJ2-1): GAGVSQSPRYKVTKRGQDVALRCDPISGHVSLYWYRQALGQGPEFLTYFNYEAQQDKSGLPNDRFSAERPEGSISTLTIQRTEQRDSAMYRCASSLGQGGYNEQFFGPGTRLTVL.

The chain is built from TRBV20-1 and TRBJ1-4; D is perhaps TRBD1 (5 bases). Trimming pared 3 bases from V and 0 bases from J, leaving 14 bases between. The CDR3 has 16 amino acids. Germline assignment: CDR1 DFQATT and CDR2 SNEGSKA (reference sequence). The CDR3 DNA reads as TGCAGTGCTAGTCGCATCCAGACAGCAACTAATGAAAAACTGTTTTTT. The encoded protein is CSASRIQTATNEKLFF.

This clone was counted once. This chain connects TRBV6-2 or TRBV6-3 to TRBJ1-2; 7 bases are shared with TRBD1. The J segment lost 4 bases and the V segment lost 2 bases, leaving 7 bases of the junction unmatched. The CDR3 has 15 residues. CDR1 MNHEY and CDR2 SVGEGT come from the germline V gene. The CDR3 bases are TGTGCCAGCAGTTACCGACAGGGATCGACCTATGGCTACACCTTC. Translation: CASSYRQGSTYGYTF.

The rearrangement joins TRBV11-2 to TRBJ2-5, with 7 positions matching TRBD1. The CDR3 has 15 residues. Germline CDR1 and CDR2: SGHAT and FQNNGV. Trimming cost V 4 bases and J 2 bases; bases outside gene matches: 7. This chain's CDR3 is CASSSGQKMQETQYF. DNA of the CDR3: TGTGCCAGCAGCTCGGGACAGAAGATGCAAGAGACCCAGTACTTC.

The J gene is TRBJ2-7, the V gene TRBV6-5; TRBD1 is a possible D gene (6 bases). Germline assignment: CDR1 MNHEY and CDR2 SVGAGI. V shed 6 bases and J shed 2 bases, with 14 bases lying between them. This CDR3 comprises 14 residues. The CDR3 reads CASRPRTETYEQYF. In DNA form, the CDR3 reads TGTGCCAGCAGACCAAGGACAGAGACCTACGAGCAGTACTTC.

The chain uses TRBV6-1 and TRBJ2-7, with 12 positions matching TRBD2. This CDR3 comprises 17 residues. Germline V lookup: CDR1 MNHNS, CDR2 SASEGT. V trimming: 4 bases; J trimming: 1 base; junction bases outside the gene matches: 8. CDR3 sequence: CASSGRLAGVFSYEQYF. The CDR3, as DNA: TGTGCCAGCAGTGGCCGACTAGCGGGAGTATTTTCCTACGAGCAGTACTTC.

A single count supports this clone. The chain combines TRBV30 with TRBJ2-2, with 7 bases lining up with TRBD1. The CDR3 extends over 12 amino acids. The germline V gene encodes CDR1 GTSNPN and CDR2 SVGIG (reference sequence). J lost 15 bases, V lost 8 bases, and 15 bases had no gene match. CDR3 amino acids: CAGLPDRSGLFF. The CDR3 DNA reads TGTGCCGGGCTTCCGGACAGGTCGGGTTTGTTTTTT.

The chain links TRBV7-9 to TRBJ1-2; 7 positions agree with TRBD1. The CDR3 runs 14 residues. The V and J ends lost 0 bases and 8 bases, in that order; junction bases with no gene match: 6. Germline V gene data show CDR1 as SEHNR and CDR2 as FQNEAQ (reference sequence). In DNA form, the CDR3 reads TGTGCCAGCAGCTTAGCGCTACAGGGGATGGGCTACACCTTC. Translating gives CASSLALQGMGYTF.

The chain links TRBV18 to TRBJ1-1, with D tentatively TRBD1 (5 bases). The germline V gene has CDR1 KGHSH and CDR2 LQKENI. The CDR3 length is 13 residues. The V end was cut by 3 bases, the J end by 8 bases, with 13 bases between. The CDR3 loop reads CASSPTGGAEAFF. The CDR3 DNA reads TGTGCCAGCTCACCGACGGGAGGGGCCGAAGCTTTCTTT.